This T cell receptor (beta chain) was profiled in a study of blood T cell repertoires in COVID-19 (dated by TCRdb to 2019 to 2021). Context from the whole study: Samples covering the acute and convalescent phases of COVID-19 were provided by collaborators in the United States, Italy and Spain. The repertoires were released in a freely available public database meant as a resource for research on the immune response to SARS-CoV-2. The sample metadata nearly always contained a de-identified subject ID, COVID-19 status, age in years and sex. Where available, HLA class I and class II types were obtained from metadata supplied by the sample provider rather than from assay-based typing. The prospective study material was composed of cDNA or gDNA derived from T cells, B-cell-depleted T cells, or PBMCs. Subjects who had been exposed to COVID-19, were actively infected with it, or had recovered from it provided the deeply sampled blood TCRbeta repertoires that made up the dataset. The samples were drawn from two sources: the first 160 participants of the ongoing ImmuneRACE study, and 950 to 1,500 subjects contributed by 6 global collaborators. Study-level results and caveats: How much clinical and demographic metadata was included differed by source and by participant, and the metadata was provided uncurated.

A word on this clone: The specificity of this receptor is unknown. Nothing much larger sits one base from this clone, and base qualities are not available.

Whole blood was collected in K2EDTA tubes by collaborating institutions according to the institutions' own protocols. Collaborator samples were shipped for TCRbeta analysis as frozen whole blood, isolated PBMCs, or DNA extracted from either sample type. TCRbeta CDR3 regions were amplified from genomic DNA using the immunoSEQ Assay, a bias-controlled multiplex PCR. Processing in the source paper ran as follows. The number of nucleated cells in each sample was estimated from the amplification of reference gene primers within the assay. To quantify the absolute abundance of each unique TCRbeta CDR3 rearrangement, sequence reads were collapsed and filtered. For each sample, productive Simpson clonality was calculated as the square root of Simpson's diversity index across productive rearrangements. Held by TCRdb, this immuneACCESS table contains in-frame sequences only and omits some clones. Under half of the omission traces to an unresolved V gene where checked; the cause of the rest is unknown. V, J and clone size are taken as reported in that table, and D and trimming were inferred from the DNA itself. The table for this sample lists around 84,000 clones; more than 70% of them were counted only once. 39% of the sample is in the top ten clones.

According to the germline V gene, CDR1 reads WSHSY and CDR2 reads SAAADI. Reading from cysteine to phenylalanine, the CDR3 counts 14 amino acids. The retained sequence is limited to the CDR3, 42 bases, with the frame set at the first base. Unmatched junction bases come to 3, with V trimmed by 3 bases and J by 4 bases. The chain is encoded by TRBV10-2 joined to TRBJ2-7, with 10 bases in between that match TRBD1. The TCR comes from a man aged 80 or over with active or convalescent COVID-19. Source material: peripheral blood. The CDR3 is CASSDRTGGYEQYF. The DNA is TGCGCCAGCAGTGACCGGACAGGGGGGTACGAGCAGTACTTC.